Reported below is one TCR beta chain. Using immunoSEQ multiplex PCR, the repertoire was profiled, and TCRdb retains in-frame clones only, with some absent. The data hold 470,000 or so clones, with around 89% observed a single time. These data originate in a study of blood T cell repertoires in COVID-19. The sample consisted of peripheral blood. The origin of this receptor is a woman younger than 45 with acute or convalescent COVID-19.

CDR3 loop: CASRNRVGTGELFF. For the CDR3, the DNA is TGTGCCAGCAGGAACAGGGTTGGGACCGGGGAGCTGTTTTTT. The gene calls are TRBV6-5 and TRBJ2-2; TRBD1 might be the D (6 bases). V dropped 6 bases and J dropped 5 bases, with 13 bases sitting between them. The length of the CDR3 is 14 residues. Germline loops: CDR1 MNHEY, CDR2 SVGAGI.